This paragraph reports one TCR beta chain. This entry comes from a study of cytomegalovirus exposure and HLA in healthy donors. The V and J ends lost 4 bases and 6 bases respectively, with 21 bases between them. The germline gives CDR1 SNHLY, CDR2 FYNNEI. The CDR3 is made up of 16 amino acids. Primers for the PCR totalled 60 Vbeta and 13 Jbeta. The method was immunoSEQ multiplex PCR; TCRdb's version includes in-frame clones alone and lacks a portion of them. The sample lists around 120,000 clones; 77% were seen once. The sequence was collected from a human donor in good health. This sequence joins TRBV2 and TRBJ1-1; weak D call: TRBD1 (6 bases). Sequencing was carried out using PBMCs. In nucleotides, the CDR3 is TGTGCCAGCAGTGGCCTCAGGGGTGGGGGAGTACCTGAAGCTTTCTTT. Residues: CASSGLRGGGVPEAFF.